Shown below are 23 T cell receptor beta chains from a single sample sequenced in a study of shared clonotypes between healthy human individuals. The protocol was immunoSEQ multiplex PCR, while the TCRdb copy is restricted to in-frame clones and leaves out a portion. Of just over 2,000,000 clones listed, roughly 94% are singletons. The sample taken for sequencing was naive CD4+ T cells sorted from blood. Subset reported: CD45RA+ positively selected. Receptors were obtained from a man younger than 30 in good health.

The J gene is TRBJ1-1, the V gene TRBV9, with 10 bases lining up with TRBD1. Germline values: CDR1 SGDLS, CDR2 YYNGEE. V lost 0 bases to trimming and J lost 4 bases; unmatched junction nucleotides: 3. This CDR3 has 15 residues. CDR3 DNA sequence: TGTGCCAGCAGCGTAGGGACAGGGGGGAGCACTGAAGCTTTCTTT. Translating gives CASSVGTGGSTEAFF.

This sequence joins TRBV19 and TRBJ1-4, with 7 bases that match TRBD1. The V and J ends lost 7 bases and 8 bases, in that order; junction bases with no gene match: 10. The CDR3 contains 14 residues. Per the germline V gene, CDR1 is LNHDA and CDR2 is SQIVND (reference sequence). The CDR3 protein is CASTLTGHGEKLFF. The CDR3 region has the DNA TGTGCCAGTACTCTGACAGGGCACGGCGAAAAACTGTTTTTT.

V gene TRBV29-1 combines with J gene TRBJ1-1; D ambiguous. Trimming removed 4 bases at V and 9 bases at J, with 12 bases between. CDR3 length equals 11 residues. CDR1 is SQVTM and CDR2 is ANQGSEA in the germline V gene. The CDR3 sequence is CSVAFTGQAFF. The CDR3 DNA sequence: TGCAGCGTTGCCTTTACTGGACAAGCTTTCTTT.

The chain uses TRBV28 and TRBJ1-6; tentative D call: TRBD1 (5 bases). The CDR3 extends over 16 amino acids. From germline, CDR1 is MDHEN and CDR2 SYDVKM. Between the trimmed V and J ends, which lost 7 bases and 6 bases, there was a span of 19 bases. CDR3 amino acids: CASILRRAGGNSPLHF. The CDR3 DNA follows: TGTGCCAGCATCCTTAGGAGGGCCGGGGGTAATTCACCCCTCCACTTT.

V gene TRBV2 combines with J gene TRBJ2-3; 7 positions match TRBD2. The CDR3 spans 14 residues. Germline CDR1 reads SNHLY; CDR2 reads FYNNEI. After removal of 8 bases from V and 3 bases from J, the junction contained 8 bases not matched to a gene. The CDR3 protein is CASGGLGRTDTQYF. In nucleotides, the CDR3 is TGTGCCAGCGGAGGACTAGGACGAACAGATACGCAGTATTTT. The full variable domain, in which reference TRBV2 and TRBJ2-3 provide the parts outside the CDR3, is EPEVTQTPSHQVTQMGQEVILRCVPISNHLYFYWYRQILGQKVEFLVSFYNNEISEKSEIFDDQFSVERPDGSNFTLKIRSTKLEDSAMYFCASGGLGRTDTQYFGPGTRLTVL.

The chain joins TRBV4-1 to TRBJ2-3, with D unresolved. The CDR3 runs to 13 residues. Germline V gene lookup returns CDR1 MGHRA and CDR2 YSYEKL. V lost 3 bases to trimming and J lost 6 bases, with 10 bases between them. The CDR3 nucleotides are TGCGCCAGCAGCCACCCGTCTTCGGATACGCAGTATTTT. This gives the protein CASSHPSSDTQYF.

The chain couples TRBV4-1 to TRBJ1-6; 10 nucleotides line up with TRBD1. The junction had 5 bases not matched to a gene; V was cut back by 4 bases and J by 5 bases. This CDR3 region has 16 residues. Germline-derived CDR1 and CDR2 are MGHRA and YSYEKL. The CDR3 is CASSLGQGVDNSPLHF. CDR3 DNA sequence: TGCGCCAGCAGCCTCGGACAGGGGGTGGATAATTCACCCCTCCACTTT.

The chain is built from TRBV7-9 and TRBJ2-1; D gene unclear. The CDR3 runs 16 residues. Germline V gives CDR1 SEHNR, CDR2 FQNEAQ (reference sequence). Trimming left V 6 bases short and J 5 bases short, with 20 bases between. CDR3 DNA: TGTGCCAGCAGTCGTGACGCTAGACATTTGGACAATGAGCAGTTCTTC. Its translation is CASSRDARHLDNEQFF.

This CDR3 reads CASSLDTMTSPLHF. In nucleotides, the CDR3 is TGTGCCAGCAGCCTGGACACTATGACCTCACCCCTCCACTTT. The chain is built from TRBV5-6 and TRBJ1-6; D might be TRBD1 (5 bases). The V end was cut by 4 bases, the J end by 10 bases, with 15 bases between. The CDR3 is 14 amino acids. CDR1 SGHDT and CDR2 YYEEEE come from the germline V gene.

This chain uses TRBV30 with TRBJ1-3; a possible D gene is TRBD1 (5 bases). V shed 0 bases and J shed 0 bases, with 12 bases lying between them. The germline V gene has CDR1 GTSNPN and CDR2 SVGIG (reference sequence). CDR3 length: 16 residues. CDR3 sequence reads: CAWSVRGTDSGNTIYF. CDR3 in DNA: TGTGCCTGGAGTGTACGGGGCACTGACTCTGGAAACACCATATATTTT.

The rearrangement uses TRBV6-5 and TRBJ1-1, with D unresolved. The CDR3 runs 13 residues. From germline, CDR1 is MNHEY and CDR2 SVGAGI. Trimming stripped 5 bases from V and 4 bases from J, with 11 bases between. The CDR3 here is CASSVVFGTEAFF. CDR3 in DNA: TGTGCCAGCAGTGTAGTTTTTGGCACTGAAGCTTTCTTT.

V is TRBV5-1 and J is TRBJ2-1; 8 nucleotides align to TRBD2. With 4 bases clipped from V and 0 bases from J, the junction kept 12 bases outside the gene matches. The CDR3 runs to 18 residues. Germline V gives CDR1 SGHRS, CDR2 YFSETQ. CDR3 nucleotide sequence: TGCGCCAGCAGCCAGGATGGTAGCGGGGATTTCTCCTACAATGAGCAGTTCTTC. This codes for CASSQDGSGDFSYNEQFF.

This clone was seen a single time. The rearrangement joins TRBV28 to TRBJ2-7; 9 positions agree with TRBD1. With V trimmed by 6 bases and J by 5 bases, 11 bases remained unmatched. The CDR3 is 15 residues long. Per germline, CDR1 MDHEN and CDR2 SYDVKM. This CDR3 reads CASSSSGTGNDEQYF. The CDR3 DNA reads as TGTGCCAGCAGCTCCTCCGGGACAGGGAACGACGAGCAGTACTTC.

The chain combines TRBV6-5 with TRBJ2-2, with TRBD2 matching over 11 bases. The junction had 11 bases not matched to a gene; V was cut back by 8 bases and J by 9 bases. Germline loops: CDR1 MNHEY, CDR2 SVGAGI. The CDR3 contains 15 residues. The CDR3 DNA reads TGTGCCAGCGGATTAGCGGGAGGGGCCAGCCGGGAGCTGTTTTTT. Protein product: CASGLAGGASRELFF.

CDR3 protein: CASRTSGGHEQYF. For the CDR3, the DNA is TGTGCCAGCAGGACTAGCGGAGGCCACGAGCAGTACTTC. The V and J genes are TRBV6-1 and TRBJ2-7, with 9 bases lining up with TRBD2. The CDR3 runs to 13 residues. The J segment lost 5 bases and the V segment lost 6 bases, leaving 5 bases of the junction unmatched. Germline lookup yields CDR1 MNHNS and CDR2 SASEGT.

The gene calls are TRBV30 and TRBJ2-3; D possibly corresponds to TRBD1 (6 bases). The V gene lost 4 bases and the J gene lost 1 base, with 12 bases spanning the gap. This CDR3 has 14 residues. Germline CDR1 GTSNPN, CDR2 SVGIG (reference sequence). The CDR3 sequence: CAWNRDTRTDTQYF. The CDR3 region has the DNA TGTGCCTGGAATAGGGACACCCGCACAGATACGCAGTATTTT.

The chain has TRBV28 and TRBJ2-4; D is uncertain. V was pared by 3 bases and J by 0 bases, with 9 bases between. Germline V gives CDR1 MDHEN, CDR2 SYDVKM. The CDR3 is 15 amino acids. The CDR3 DNA is TGTGCCAGCAGTTTGGCCGGGTTAGCCAAAAACATTCAGTACTTC. Its translation: CASSLAGLAKNIQYF.

This chain uses TRBV18 with TRBJ1-1; D may be TRBD1 (5 bases). The CDR3 is 14 amino acids. Per germline, CDR1 KGHSH and CDR2 LQKENI. V shed 2 bases and J shed 2 bases, with 9 bases lying between them. CDR3 sequence reads: CASSPVRGNTEAFF. CDR3 bases: TGTGCCAGCTCACCAGTTAGGGGTAACACTGAAGCTTTCTTT.

A note on this clone: Distinct nucleotide sequences in the sample also encode this CDR3. This chain joins TRBV2 and TRBJ2-7, with TRBD1 identical over 10 bases. This CDR3 spans 13 amino acids. From germline, CDR1 is SNHLY and CDR2 FYNNEI. V trimming: 4 bases; J trimming: 7 bases; junction bases outside the gene matches: 4. CDR3 amino acids: CASSGQGAGEQYF. The CDR3 DNA is TGTGCCAGCAGTGGACAGGGGGCCGGAGAGCAGTACTTC.

The rearrangement links TRBV7-9 to TRBJ1-6; 8 bases agree with TRBD1. CDR3 length: 15 residues. Germline V gene sequence: CDR1 SEHNR, CDR2 FQNEAQ (reference sequence). Losses at the gene ends were 5 bases for V and 7 bases for J; bases not matched to a gene: 7. The CDR3: CASSPQTGDNSPLHF. DNA for the CDR3: TGTGCCAGCAGCCCCCAGACAGGGGACAATTCACCCCTCCACTTT.

The chain has TRBV6-1 and TRBJ1-1; unclear D gene. Trimming shortened V by 5 bases and J by 7 bases, and 14 bases separated the two germline ends. Per the germline V gene, CDR1 is MNHNS and CDR2 is SASEGT. The CDR3 covers 13 residues. CDR3 in DNA: TGTGCCAGCAGTTCCGGTGGTATAGGTGAAGCTTTCTTT. Protein product: CASSSGGIGEAFF.

The chain has TRBV2 and TRBJ2-1; 8 bases agree with TRBD1. In germline, CDR1 is SNHLY, CDR2 FYNNEI. This CDR3 comprises 17 residues. The J segment lost 8 bases and the V segment lost 6 bases, leaving 18 bases of the junction unmatched. In DNA, the CDR3 is TGTGCCAGCAGCGAATTCCGAGGCGACAGGGGTCGCGATGAGCAGTTCTTC. This sequence encodes CASSEFRGDRGRDEQFF. Full variable domain (rest looked up from reference TRBV2 and TRBJ2-1): EPEVTQTPSHQVTQMGQEVILRCVPISNHLYFYWYRQILGQKVEFLVSFYNNEISEKSEIFDDQFSVERPDGSNFTLKIRSTKLEDSAMYFCASSEFRGDRGRDEQFFGPGTRLTVL.

The CDR3 region is CAWDFWTGVNYGYTF. CDR3 nucleotides: TGTGCCTGGGATTTTTGGACAGGGGTAAACTATGGCTACACCTTC. The rearrangement links TRBV30 to TRBJ1-2; 9 positions agree with TRBD1. Germline lookup yields CDR1 GTSNPN and CDR2 SVGIG (reference sequence). The V gene end was trimmed by 5 bases and the J gene end by 2 bases; junction bases not matched to a gene: 9. The CDR3 is 15 residues long.